A selection of T cell receptor beta chains follows, all from one sample in a study of shared clonotypes between healthy human individuals. Clones were read by immunoSEQ multiplex PCR, and TCRdb kept only the in-frame ones, dropping some. The sample includes about 1.4 million clones, around 97% of them seen just once. Sequencing was carried out using naive CD4+ T cells sorted from blood. All receptors derive from a man aged 25-45 years in good health. CDR3s include the opening cysteine and the closing phenylalanine or tryptophan. A D gene is named only where the DNA matches it firmly. Not every row has a clone size; where given, it reads once, few, many or a size class.

j_gene | v_gene | d_gene | abundance | CDR3nt | CDR3aa
TRBJ2-5 | TRBV28 | NA | once | TGTGCCAGCAGTTTTCTCCGGGCCGGAGAGACCCAGTACTTC | CASSFLRAGETQYF
TRBJ1-5 | TRBV5-4 | NA | NA | TGTGCCAGCAGCTTGGATGGGGGGCTGGGTCAGCCCCAGCATTTT | CASSLDGGLGQPQHF
TRBJ2-3 | TRBV28 | TRBD2 | NA | TGTGCCAGCAGTTTCCTCTTAGCGGGAGGCACAGATACGCAGTATTTT | CASSFLLAGGTDTQYF
TRBJ2-6 | TRBV9 | NA | NA | TGTGCCAGCAGCGCCGTGACCCCCCGGGGCAGTCAGGGCTCTGGGGCCAACGTCCTGACTTTC | CASSAVTPRGSQGSGANVLTF
TRBJ2-7 | TRBV6-5 | NA | NA | TGTGCCAGCAGTTACACGCGGATCTCCTACGAGCAGTACTTC | CASSYTRISYEQYF
TRBJ1-2 | TRBV2 | NA | once | TGTGCCAGCATGGGAAGGGGGACTTTAGTGAGTGGCTACACCTTC | CASMGRGTLVSGYTF
TRBJ1-6 | TRBV5-1 | NA | NA | TGCGCCAGCAGCCCGATGGCCTTGCAGGGAGATTCACCCCTCCACTTT | CASSPMALQGDSPLHF
TRBJ2-5 | TRBV9 | TRBD2 | NA | TGTGCCAGCAGCGTGTTACCATCGGGACTAGCGGGAGTCGGGGAGACCCAGTACTTC | CASSVLPSGLAGVGETQYF
TRBJ2-2 | TRBV7-9 | NA | NA | TGTGCCAGCCGCAGGTCCGGGGAGCTGTTTTTT | CASRRSGELFF
TRBJ2-3 | TRBV2 | NA | NA | TGTGCCAGCACCTTTGGGAGCACAGATACGCAGTATTTT | CASTFGSTDTQYF
TRBJ2-2 | TRBV5-4 | NA | NA | TGTGCCAGCAGCCCGGCGGGATCCGGGGAGCTGTTTTTT | CASSPAGSGELFF
TRBJ1-1 | TRBV15 | TRBD1 | NA | TGTGCCACCAGCGACCGACAGGGTAATCGAGCGGAAGCTTTCTTT | CATSDRQGNRAEAFF
TRBJ2-4 | TRBV5-1 | NA | NA | TGCGCCAGCAGCTTGGGCTCCCCCTCAGTGGACATTCAGTACTTC | CASSLGSPSVDIQYF
TRBJ1-5 | TRBV18 | NA | NA | TGTGCCAGCTCACCCTTCCTCAGAAGCAATCAGCCCCAGCATTTT | CASSPFLRSNQPQHF
TRBJ2-5 | TRBV14 | NA | NA | TGTGCCAGCAGCCGATCCCGGGCAGAGACCCAGTACTTC | CASSRSRAETQYF
TRBJ1-1 | TRBV7-9 | NA | once | TGTGCCAGCAGCTTAAGGGGTACTGAAGCTTTCTTT | CASSLRGTEAFF
TRBJ1-1 | TRBV14 | NA | NA | TGTGCCAGCAGCCGCCCTGGGAGGGTGGAGAACACTGAAGCTTTCTTT | CASSRPGRVENTEAFF
TRBJ2-7 | TRBV19 | TRBD1 | NA | TGTGCCAGTAGTATAAAACAGGGGGCCTACGAGCAGTACTTC | CASSIKQGAYEQYF
TRBJ2-3 | TRBV5-1 | TRBD1 | NA | TGCGCCAGCAGCTTTAGCAGGGGGATAGGGACAGATACGCAGTATTTT | CASSFSRGIGTDTQYF
TRBJ2-3 | TRBV6-6 | NA | NA | TGTGCCAGCAGTTACAGGCAGCCCACAGATACGCAGTATTTT | CASSYRQPTDTQYF
TRBJ1-4 | TRBV5-1 | NA | NA | TGCGCCAGCAGCGACCAGGGTGCAACTAATGAAAAACTGTTTTTT | CASSDQGATNEKLFF
TRBJ2-5 | TRBV5-4 | NA | once | TGTGCCAGCAGCCCTTCGAAGGCCCAAGAGACCCAGTACTTC | CASSPSKAQETQYF
TRBJ1-2 | TRBV6-5 | NA | NA | TGTGCCAGCAGTTACAACGGGGTGGGGGGCTATGGCTACACCTTC | CASSYNGVGGYGYTF
TRBJ1-5 | TRBV15 | NA | NA | TGTGCCACCAGCACGGGACTCCCCAATCAGCCCCAGCATTTT | CATSTGLPNQPQHF
TRBJ2-4 | TRBV7-3 | TRBD1 | NA | TGTGCCAGCAGCTTAAGACAGGGACAGGGGGAAAACATTCAGTACTTC | CASSLRQGQGENIQYF
TRBJ2-3 | TRBV5-1 | NA | NA | TGCGCCAGCAGAGCTAGCACAGATACGCAGTATTTT | CASRASTDTQYF
TRBJ2-5 | TRBV29-1 | TRBD1 | NA | TGCAGCGTCCAGGGGGTTGAGACCCAGTACTTC | CSVQGVETQYF
TRBJ1-2 | TRBV2 | NA | NA | TGTGCCAGCAGTGAAAGGAGCCGGGGGGAGTCTACGTTTGGCTACACCTTC | CASSERSRGESTFGYTF
TRBJ2-6 | TRBV6-6 | TRBD1 | once | TGTGCCAGCAGTTACCCAGGGGGTGCAGGGGCCAACGTCCTGACTTTC | CASSYPGGAGANVLTF
TRBJ2-7 | TRBV11-3 | TRBD1 | NA | TGTGCCAGCAGCGCCGGGGACAGGGGCTACGAGCAGTACTTC | CASSAGDRGYEQYF
TRBJ2-1 | TRBV5-4 | NA | NA | TGTGCCAGCAGCCTCCGCCTTGGACACAGCTCCTACAATGAGCAGTTCTTC | CASSLRLGHSSYNEQFF